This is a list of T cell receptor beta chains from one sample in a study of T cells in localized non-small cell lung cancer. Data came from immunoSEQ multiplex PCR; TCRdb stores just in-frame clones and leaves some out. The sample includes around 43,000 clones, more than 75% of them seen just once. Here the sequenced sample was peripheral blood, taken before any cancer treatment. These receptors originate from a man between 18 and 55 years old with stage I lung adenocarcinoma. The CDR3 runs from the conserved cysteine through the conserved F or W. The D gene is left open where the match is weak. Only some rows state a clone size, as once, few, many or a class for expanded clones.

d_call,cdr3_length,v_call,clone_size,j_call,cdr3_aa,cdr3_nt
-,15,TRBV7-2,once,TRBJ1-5,CASSLDSGSNQPQHF,TGTGCCAGCAGCTTAGATTCAGGCTCCAATCAGCCCCAGCATTTT
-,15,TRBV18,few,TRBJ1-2,CASSPLVDTIYGYTF,TGTGCCAGCTCACCTCTAGTGGACACAATCTATGGCTACACCTTC
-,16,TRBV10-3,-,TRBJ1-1,CAISEPRGGRSTEAFF,TGTGCCATCAGTGAGCCCCGAGGAGGGAGGAGCACTGAAGCTTTCTTT
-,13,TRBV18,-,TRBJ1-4,CASSRSTNEKLFF,TGTGCCAGCTCACGATCAACTAATGAAAAACTGTTTTTT
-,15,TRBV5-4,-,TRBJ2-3,CASSPSWERTDTQYF,TGTGCCAGCAGCCCGTCTTGGGAGCGCACAGATACGCAGTATTTT
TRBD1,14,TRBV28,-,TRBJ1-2,CASSPLQGGYGYTF,TGTGCCAGCAGTCCCTTACAGGGGGGCTATGGCTACACCTTC
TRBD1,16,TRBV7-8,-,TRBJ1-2,CASSQAGQTSNYGYTF,TGTGCCAGCAGCCAGGCGGGACAGACCTCTAACTATGGCTACACCTTC
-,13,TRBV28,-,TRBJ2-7,CASGNFLVGRPYF,TGTGCCAGCGGCAATTTCCTAGTGGGGCGTCCGTACTTC
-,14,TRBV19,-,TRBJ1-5,CASSIELGNQPQHF,TGTGCCAGTAGTATAGAGTTGGGGAATCAGCCCCAGCATTTT
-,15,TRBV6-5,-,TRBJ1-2,CASSYKRAYYYGYTF,TGTGCCAGCAGTTACAAGCGGGCATACTATTATGGCTACACCTTC
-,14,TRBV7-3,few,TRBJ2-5,CASSALGGRETQYF,TGTGCCAGCAGCGCTTTGGGGGGTCGGGAGACCCAGTACTTC
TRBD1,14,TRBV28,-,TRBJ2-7,CASSRDRYSYEQYF,TGTGCCAGCAGCAGGGACAGGTACTCCTACGAGCAGTACTTC
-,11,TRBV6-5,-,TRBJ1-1,CATAGSLGAFF,TGTGCCACTGCAGGGTCCTTAGGGGCTTTCTTT
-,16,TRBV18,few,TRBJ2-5,CASSPKASLGAETQYF,TGTGCCAGCTCACCAAAAGCGTCTCTAGGAGCGGAGACCCAGTACTTC
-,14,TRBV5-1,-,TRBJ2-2,CASSSVPGSGELFF,TGCGCCAGCAGCTCCGTTCCAGGGTCCGGGGAGCTGTTTTTT
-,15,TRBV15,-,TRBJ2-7,CATSREITQGYEQYF,TGTGCCACCAGCAGAGAGATAACGCAGGGCTACGAGCAGTACTTC
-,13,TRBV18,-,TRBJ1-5,CASSPHKGQPQHF,TGTGCCAGCTCCCCCCACAAGGGGCAGCCCCAGCATTTT
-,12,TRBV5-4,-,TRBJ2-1,CASSHSTNEQFF,TGTGCCAGCAGCCACAGCACCAATGAGCAGTTCTTC
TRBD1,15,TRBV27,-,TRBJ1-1,CASSDPGQGAWEAFF,TGTGCCAGCAGCGATCCGGGACAGGGGGCTTGGGAAGCTTTCTTT
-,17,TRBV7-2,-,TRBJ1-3,CASSLAGPPGARDTIYF,TGTGCCAGCAGCTTAGCAGGTCCGCCAGGAGCTCGAGACACCATATATTTT
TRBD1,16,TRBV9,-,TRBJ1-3,CASSPEGAVSGNTIYF,TGTGCCAGCAGCCCAGAGGGGGCCGTCTCTGGAAACACCATATATTTT
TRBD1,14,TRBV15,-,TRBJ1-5,CATSSNRGGQPQHF,TGTGCCACCAGCAGCAACAGGGGCGGTCAGCCCCAGCATTTT
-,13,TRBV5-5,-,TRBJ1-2,CASSLNGDYGYTF,TGTGCCAGCAGCTTGAATGGGGACTATGGCTACACCTTC
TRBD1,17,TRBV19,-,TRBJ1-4,CASSTWDSLGTNEKLFF,TGTGCCAGTAGTACCTGGGACAGTTTGGGAACTAATGAAAAACTGTTTTTT
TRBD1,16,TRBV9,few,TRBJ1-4,CASSASSGTGGEKLFF,TGTGCCAGCAGTGCATCATCCGGGACAGGGGGTGAAAAACTGTTTTTT
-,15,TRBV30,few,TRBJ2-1,CAWSLTISPYNEQFF,TGTGCCTGGAGTCTGACTATCTCCCCCTACAATGAGCAGTTCTTC
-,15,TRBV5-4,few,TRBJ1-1,CASSPVQGMNTEAFF,TGTGCCAGCAGCCCTGTACAGGGAATGAACACTGAAGCTTTCTTT
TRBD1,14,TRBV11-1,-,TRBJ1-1,CASSLRDRVTEAFF,TGTGCCAGCAGCTTGCGGGACAGGGTCACTGAAGCTTTCTTT
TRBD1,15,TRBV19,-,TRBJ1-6,CASSIEDRGRSPLHF,TGTGCCAGTAGTATCGAAGACAGGGGGAGATCACCCCTCCACTTT
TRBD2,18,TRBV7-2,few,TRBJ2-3,CASSIRPSGAGSTDTQYF,TGTGCCAGCTCTATAAGACCTAGCGGGGCGGGGAGCACAGATACGCAGTATTTT
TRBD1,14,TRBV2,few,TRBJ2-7,CASSERTGFSEQYF,TGTGCCAGCAGTGAAAGGACAGGGTTCAGCGAGCAGTACTTC
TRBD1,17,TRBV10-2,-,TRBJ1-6,CASSVRSDRVGNSPLHF,TGCGCCAGCAGTGTTCGTTCGGACAGGGTCGGTAATTCACCCCTCCACTTT
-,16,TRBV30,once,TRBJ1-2,CAWSLAGGGRSYGYTF,TGTGCCTGGAGCCTAGCGGGGGGTGGCAGAAGCTATGGCTACACCTTC
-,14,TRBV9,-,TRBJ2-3,CASSPWGTTDTQYF,TGTGCCAGCAGCCCCTGGGGCACCACAGATACGCAGTATTTT
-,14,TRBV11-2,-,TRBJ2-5,CASSSLVGGQTQYF,TGTGCCAGCAGCTCCCTGGTCGGGGGACAGACCCAGTACTTC
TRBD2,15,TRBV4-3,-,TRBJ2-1,CASSQGGGGVHEQFF,TGCGCCAGCAGCCAAGGGGGCGGGGGAGTCCATGAGCAGTTCTTC